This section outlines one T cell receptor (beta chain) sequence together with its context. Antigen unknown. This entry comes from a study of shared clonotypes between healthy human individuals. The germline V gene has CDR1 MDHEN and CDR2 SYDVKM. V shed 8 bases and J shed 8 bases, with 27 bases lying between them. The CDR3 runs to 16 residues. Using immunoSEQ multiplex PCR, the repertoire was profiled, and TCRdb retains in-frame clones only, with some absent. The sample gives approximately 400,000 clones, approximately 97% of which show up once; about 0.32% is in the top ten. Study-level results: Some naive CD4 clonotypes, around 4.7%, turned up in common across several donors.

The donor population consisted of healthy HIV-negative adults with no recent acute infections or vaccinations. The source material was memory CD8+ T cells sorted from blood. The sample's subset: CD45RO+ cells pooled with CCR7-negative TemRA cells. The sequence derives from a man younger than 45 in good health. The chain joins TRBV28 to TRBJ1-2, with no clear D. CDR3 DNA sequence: TGTGCCAGCTTAGCCAACGGAGACCGGATTTTGGCGGGCTACACCTTC. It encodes CASLANGDRILAGYTF.